Shown below are 17 T cell receptor beta chains from a single sample sequenced in a study of regulatory T cells in long-lasting Graves disease. The TCR beta library used iRepertoire HTBI primers with Arm-PCR amplification of CDR3. From the multiplex PCR reads, TCRdb called clonotypes with MiXCR, one entry per CDR3 protein. The data contain some 370,000 distinct CDR3 sequences, 23% of them seen just once; the ten biggest clones take up less than 30%. This sample's time point: persistent/refractory GD, antithyroid drugs over 5 years with positive TRAb. PBMC RNA was the source of the TCR library. The input for sequencing was peripheral blood mononuclear cells (PBMCs), taken when the disease was refractory, from a patient treated with antithyroid drugs. The receptors were gathered from a woman aged 40 to 50 with Graves disease.

The V call is TRBV7-9, the J call TRBJ2-1; possible D gene TRBD1, 5 bases. Trimming pared 1 base from V and 7 bases from J, leaving 23 bases between. This CDR3 comprises 18 residues. CDR1 is SEHNR and CDR2 is FQNEAQ in the germline V gene (reference sequence). The CDR3 protein is CASSLVVSRQGGLNEQFF. The CDR3 coding sequence is TGTGCCAGCAGCTTAGTTGTGTCTCGGCAGGGCGGTCTAAATGAGCAGTTCTTC. Full variable domain (missing parts from reference TRBV7-9 and TRBJ2-1): DTGVSQNPRHKITKRGQNVTFRCDPISEHNRLYWYRQTLGQGPEFLTYFQNEAQLEKSRLLSDRFSAERPKGSFSTLEIQRTEQGDSAMYLCASSLVVSRQGGLNEQFFGPGTRLTVL.

Ten or more counts support this clonotype. The chain employs TRBV20-1 and TRBJ1-4; D uncertain. The V and J ends lost 2 bases and 0 bases respectively, with 7 bases between them. This CDR3 has 14 residues. The germline V gene encodes CDR1 DFQATT and CDR2 SNEGSKA (reference sequence). The CDR3 loop reads CSARTLPTNEKLFF. CDR3 in DNA: TGCAGTGCTAGAACCCTCCCAACTAATGAAAAACTGTTTTTT.

This clonotype was found a few times. V usage is TRBV27 and J usage is TRBJ2-1, with 8 bases fitting TRBD1. CDR1 MNHEY and CDR2 SMNVEV come from the germline V gene (reference sequence). This CDR3 is 14 amino acids long. J gave up 6 bases and V 7 bases, and 8 bases lay outside the gene matches. CDR3 coding DNA: TGTGCCAGCACTAGTACAGGGGGGTTCAATGAGCAGTTCTTC. This sequence encodes CASTSTGGFNEQFF.

In its sample, this clonotype was seen a few times. The chain's CDR3 is CASGYRGLNTIYF. The DNA of the CDR3 is TGTGCCAGCGGCTACAGGGGACTAAACACCATATATTTT. V gene TRBV2 combines with J gene TRBJ1-3; 7 nucleotides line up with TRBD1. The CDR3 runs 13 residues. The V segment lost 8 bases and the J segment 6 bases; nucleotides outside the gene matches: 7. Germline CDR1 is SNHLY and CDR2 is FYNNEI.

This clonotype has just a few counts. CDR3 region: CAISGTSLGEQYF. CDR3 in DNA: TGTGCCATCAGTGGCACTAGCTTAGGGGAGCAGTACTTC. The chain combines TRBV10-3 with TRBJ2-7, with D maybe TRBD2 (6 bases). There are 13 residues in the CDR3. Germline CDR1 ENHRY, CDR2 SYGVKD. V dropped 4 bases and J dropped 7 bases, with 14 bases sitting between them.

This clonotype was observed a few times. This chain connects TRBV27 to TRBJ2-7, with D unclear. CDR3 length equals 15 residues. CDR1 and CDR2 from the germline V gene are MNHEY and SMNVEV (reference sequence). V was pared by 7 bases and J by 2 bases, with 18 bases between. For the CDR3, the DNA is TGTGCCAGCACTCCCTTCCCGGGCGGAACCTACGAGCAGTACTTC. The encoded protein is CASTPFPGGTYEQYF.

This clonotype was seen repeatedly, ten times or more. The V gene is TRBV28, the J gene TRBJ2-7; 10 nucleotides line up with TRBD1. From germline, CDR1 is MDHEN and CDR2 SYDVKM. Trimming took 5 bases from V and 2 from J; bases not matched to a gene: 6. The CDR3 has 15 amino acids. For the CDR3, the DNA is TGTGCCAGCAGTACCACCGGGACAGGGGCCTACGAGCAGTACTTC. This sequence encodes CASSTTGTGAYEQYF.

The chain employs TRBV20-1 and TRBJ2-3, with TRBD1 matching over 12 bases. V shed 6 bases and J 7 bases; nucleotides not matched to a gene: 14. CDR3 length: 16 amino acids. Germline CDR1 DFQATT, CDR2 SNEGSKA (reference sequence). The chain's CDR3 is CSAQGDRGLQRNTQYF. For the CDR3, the DNA is TGCAGTGCCCAGGGGGACAGGGGGCTCCAGCGGAATACGCAGTATTTT.

CDR3 sequence: CASSFLGSANEKLFF. Written as DNA, the CDR3 is TGTGCCAGCAGTTTTCTCGGCTCGGCTAATGAAAAACTGTTTTTT. V gene TRBV12-3 or TRBV12-4 combines with J gene TRBJ1-4; no definite D call. V lost 3 bases to trimming and J lost 3 bases, with 11 bases between them. The CDR3 has 15 amino acids.

The chain joins TRBV5-1 to TRBJ1-1, with 8 nucleotides matching TRBD1. Trimming removed 3 bases from V and 1 base from J; junction bases left unmatched: 11. Germline V gene sequence: CDR1 SGHRS, CDR2 YFSETQ. The CDR3 length is 17 residues. CDR3 sequence (DNA): TGCGCCAGCAGCTCCCTGACAGGGGTAGGGGGGAACACTGAAGCTTTCTTT. Amino acids: CASSSLTGVGGNTEAFF.

The chain carries TRBV2 and TRBJ1-1, with D maybe TRBD1 (5 bases). The V and J ends lost 9 bases and 2 bases respectively, with 13 bases between them. The CDR3 is 13 residues long. Germline assignment: CDR1 SNHLY and CDR2 FYNNEI. Written as DNA, the CDR3 is TGTGCCAGTGGCAGGGATATAAACACTGAAGCTTTCTTT. Translated: CASGRDINTEAFF.

This chain uses TRBV30 with TRBJ2-7; 8 bases are shared with TRBD1. Per the germline V gene, CDR1 is GTSNPN and CDR2 is SVGIG (reference sequence). The CDR3 is made up of 14 amino acids. Germline trimming cut 2 bases from V and 3 bases from J; bases unmatched to any gene: 6. The CDR3 here is CAWSSGTGFYEQYF. In nucleotides, the CDR3 is TGTGCCTGGAGTTCCGGGACAGGCTTCTACGAGCAGTACTTC.

There are a few counts of this clonotype. The V and J genes are TRBV5-1 and TRBJ2-7; no clear D gene. Germline V gives CDR1 SGHRS, CDR2 YFSETQ. The V and J ends lost 0 bases and 0 bases respectively, with 7 bases between them. CDR3 size: 14 residues. The CDR3 bases are TGCGCCAGCAGCTTGGCCGTCGGCTCCTACGAGCAGTACTTC. Amino acids: CASSLAVGSYEQYF.

Many counts were recorded for this clonotype. The chain combines TRBV15 with TRBJ1-5; D uncertain. Per the germline V gene, CDR1 is LNHNV and CDR2 is YYDKDF (reference sequence). Trimming took off 0 bases at V and 7 bases at J, with 7 bases between the two ends. The CDR3 extends over 13 amino acids. CDR3 sequence (DNA): TGTGCCACCAGCAGAGATCGGTTGCAGCCCCAGCATTTT. It translates to CATSRDRLQPQHF.

The table lists this clonotype with a count of one. V is TRBV14 and J is TRBJ1-1; D not certain. The CDR3 contains 19 residues. Trimming stripped 3 bases from V and 4 bases from J, with 27 bases between. Germline CDR1 SGHDN, CDR2 FVKESK. CDR3 region: CASSHLLTPGVSVSTEAFF. The CDR3 DNA sequence: TGTGCCAGCAGCCATCTATTGACGCCCGGGGTGTCGGTGAGCACTGAAGCTTTCTTT.

This CDR3 reads CSARGQGLETQYF. The CDR3 DNA follows: TGCAGTGCCCGGGGACAGGGACTCGAGACCCAGTACTTC. The chain is built from TRBV20-1 and TRBJ2-5, with TRBD1 identical over 9 bases. The CDR3 length is 13 residues. Unmatched junction bases numbered 7, after V lost 6 bases and J lost 5 bases. Germline CDR1 is DFQATT and CDR2 is SNEGSKA (reference sequence).

The chain links TRBV9 to TRBJ1-1; TRBD1 might be the D (6 bases). V lost 4 bases and J 1 base, leaving 14 bases between the germline ends. Germline V gives CDR1 SGDLS, CDR2 YYNGEE. CDR3 length: 15 amino acids. The chain's CDR3 is CASSPTRDKNTEAFF. The CDR3 DNA reads TGTGCCAGCAGCCCCACCCGGGACAAGAACACTGAAGCTTTCTTT.